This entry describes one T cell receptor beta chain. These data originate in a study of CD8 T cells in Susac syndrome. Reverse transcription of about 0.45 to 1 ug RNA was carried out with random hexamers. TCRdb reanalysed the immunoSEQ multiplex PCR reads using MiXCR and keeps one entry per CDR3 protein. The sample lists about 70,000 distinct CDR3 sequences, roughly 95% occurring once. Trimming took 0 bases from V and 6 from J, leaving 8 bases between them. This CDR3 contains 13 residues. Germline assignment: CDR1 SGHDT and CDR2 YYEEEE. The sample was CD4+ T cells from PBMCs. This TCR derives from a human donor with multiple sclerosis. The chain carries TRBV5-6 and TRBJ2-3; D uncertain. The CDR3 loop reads CASSLGAWDTQYF. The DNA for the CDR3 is TGTGCCAGCAGCTTGGGGGCTTGGGATACGCAGTATTTT.